This record looks at one T cell receptor (beta chain) sequence and its context. This CDR3 comprises 13 residues. Trimming took off 6 bases at V and 4 bases at J, with 12 bases between the two ends. CDR1 is SGHTA and CDR2 is FQGNSA in the germline V gene. HIV-negative, healthy adults without recent acute infections or vaccinations were the donors. This entry comes from a study of shared clonotypes between healthy human individuals. Overall study: Samples came from a couple of female and three male donors aged 18 to 49.

The authors loaded 200 ng DNA, 30,000 to 35,000 T cell genomes, into sorted-subset replicate PCRs. The data were produced by immunoSEQ multiplex PCR, yet TCRdb's version contains in-frame clones alone and is incomplete. Of millions of clones in the sample, 85% to 95% are singletons; the top ten hold under 0.45%. This chain links TRBV7-2 with TRBJ2-5; possibly TRBD1 for D (6 bases). The sequenced sample consisted of naive CD4+ T cells from PBMCs. Documented subset: CD45RA+ positively selected. The receptor comes from a man between 18 and 29 years old in good health. Some clones in this sample may be carry-over from other donors' samples. CDR3 region: CASRDRSGETQYF. CDR3 DNA sequence: TGTGCCAGCAGGGACAGATCCGGAGAGACCCAGTACTTC. Using reference TRBV7-2 and TRBJ2-5 for the parts outside the CDR3, the full variable domain is GAGVSQSPSNKVTEKGKDVELRCDPISGHTALYWYRQSLGQGLEFLIYFQGNSAPDKSGLPSDRFSAERTGGSVSTLTIQRTQQEDSAVYLCASRDRSGETQYFGPGTRLLVL.